One and the same sample provided the 30 T cell receptor beta chains below, sequenced in a study of T cells in Graves' hyperthyroidism and ophthalmopathy (dated by TCRdb to between 2018 and 2020). The method behind the library was multiplex PCR. The instrument was an Illumina HiSeq 2000. TCR beta CDR3 regions were amplified from RNA transcripts. For the first round of RT-PCR on the TCR CDR3, the HTBI primer set was used together with the Qiagen OneStep RT-PCR kit. TCRdb applied fastp at Q25 and MiXCR to the public reads, then kept only in-frame beta chains. Rows matching on CDR3 protein sequence are summarized as one entry with the most common DNA and genes. The sample has approximately 600,000 distinct CDR3 sequences on record, approximately 15% of them singletons. The biggest ten clones account for more than 4.5% of the sample. The sample comprised blood. The receptor set was obtained from a woman aged 25 to 45 with Graves' hyperthyroidism that later progressed to Graves' ophthalmopathy.

This chain links TRBV20-1 with TRBJ2-1; 11 positions match TRBD2. Germline lookup yields CDR1 DFQATT and CDR2 SNEGSKA (reference sequence). The ends lost 5 bases at V and 9 bases at J; junction bases unmatched: 12. The CDR3 consists of 15 residues. The CDR3 protein is CSAPPIAGGPSEQFF. DNA for the CDR3: TGCAGTGCTCCACCGATAGCGGGAGGGCCGAGTGAGCAGTTCTTC.

This clonotype has a count of ten or more. This chain connects TRBV18 to TRBJ2-5, with 8 bases aligning to TRBD2. Germline V gene sequence: CDR1 KGHSH, CDR2 LQKENI. V shed 4 bases, J shed 4 bases, and the junction held 11 bases outside the gene matches. The CDR3 has 16 residues. The DNA of the CDR3 is TGTGCCAGCTCACAAAATCCGGGACTAGAGCCAGAGACCCAGTACTTC. Its protein is CASSQNPGLEPETQYF.

This clonotype was counted at least ten times. This sequence joins TRBV12-3 or TRBV12-4 and TRBJ1-1; TRBD1 might be the D (6 bases). The CDR3 runs 13 residues. The V end lost 7 bases, the J end lost 6 bases, and 15 bases lay between the germline ends. DNA of the CDR3: TGTGCCAGCACCGCAAACAGGGCCGCTGAAGCTTTCTTT. Translated, it gives CASTANRAAEAFF.

This clonotype appeared many times. This chain uses TRBV20-1 with TRBJ2-3; D may be TRBD1 (5 bases). The CDR3 is made up of 12 amino acids. Germline V gives CDR1 DFQATT, CDR2 SNEGSKA (reference sequence). The germline V and J ends were trimmed by 5 bases and 4 bases, with 10 bases remaining between them. Here the CDR3 DNA reads TGCAGTGCTTCAGGGAATGCAGATACGCAGTATTTT. It yields the protein CSASGNADTQYF.

This clonotype has at least ten counts. V is TRBV6-1 and J is TRBJ1-1; 10 bases are shared with TRBD1. Germline V gene lookup returns CDR1 MNHNS and CDR2 SASEGT. V shed 8 bases and J 4 bases; nucleotides not matched to a gene: 7. This CDR3 region has 14 residues. Here the CDR3 DNA reads TGTGCCAGCCCTCCGGGACAGGGGAGCACTGAAGCTTTCTTT. Protein sequence: CASPPGQGSTEAFF.

This clonotype has ten or more counts. The V call is TRBV24-1, the J call TRBJ2-1; D unresolved. CDR3 length: 14 residues. Between the trimmed V and J ends, which lost 1 base and 9 bases, there was a span of 12 bases. Germline assignment: CDR1 KGHDR and CDR2 SFDVKD. CDR3 coding DNA: TGTGCCACCAGTGATTTCCTGGGGTCCCGTGAGCAGTTCTTC. It translates to CATSDFLGSREQFF.

The chain uses TRBV20-1 and TRBJ2-7; D perhaps matches TRBD1 (5 bases). The germline CDR1 and CDR2 sequences are DFQATT and SNEGSKA (reference sequence). V lost 3 bases and J 6 bases, leaving 15 bases between the germline ends. This CDR3 has 13 amino acids. CDR3 DNA sequence: TGCAGTGCTAGGTTCCTTGGGGCTGGCGAGCAGTACTTC. Protein: CSARFLGAGEQYF.

This clonotype showed up just a few times. The chain combines TRBV7-9 with TRBJ1-4, with D possibly TRBD1 on 6 matching bases. The germline V gene encodes CDR1 SEHNR and CDR2 FQNEAQ (reference sequence). Trimming removed 4 bases at V and 8 bases at J, with 17 bases between. This CDR3 spans 15 amino acids. The CDR3 spells CASSSTGLEGEKLFF. The CDR3 DNA reads TGTGCCAGCAGCTCGACAGGCCTTGAAGGAGAAAAACTGTTTTTT.

This clonotype was seen more than once but under ten times. The CDR3 DNA reads as TGCAGTGCGGGAGTGGGTAGCGGAAGCTCCTACGAGCAGTACTTC. Its translation: CSAGVGSGSSYEQYF. The rearrangement links TRBV20-1 to TRBJ2-7; D is perhaps TRBD2 (6 bases). This CDR3 has 15 amino acids. The V gene lost 6 bases and the J gene lost 0 bases, with 18 bases spanning the gap. CDR1 DFQATT and CDR2 SNEGSKA come from the germline V gene (reference sequence).

This clonotype came up many times. V gene TRBV27 combines with J gene TRBJ1-4, with D hard to call. Germline CDR1 is MNHEY and CDR2 is SMNVEV (reference sequence). CDR3 length: 14 residues. V lost 3 bases, J lost 4 bases, and 9 bases lay in between. The CDR3 here is CASSFGRFNEKLFF. The CDR3 nucleotides read TGTGCCAGCAGTTTTGGCAGGTTTAATGAAAAACTGTTTTTT.

This chain uses TRBV14 with TRBJ2-1; D uncertain. CDR3 length equals 12 residues. CDR1 and CDR2 (germline): SGHDN, FVKESK. Trimming shortened V by 1 base and J by 10 bases, and 8 bases separated the two germline ends. The CDR3 DNA follows: TGTGCCAGCAGCCAAGTGGGGATCGAGCAGTTCTTC. Encoded protein: CASSQVGIEQFF.

This clonotype was picked up many times. The chain uses TRBV18 and TRBJ1-2, with D possibly matching TRBD1 (6 bases). Germline V lookup: CDR1 KGHSH, CDR2 LQKENI. Trimming shortened V by 2 bases and J by 6 bases, and 13 bases separated the two germline ends. CDR3 size: 14 residues. For the CDR3, the DNA is TGTGCCAGCTCACCAGGGGCAGGGGACCATGGCTACACCTTC. Translating it yields CASSPGAGDHGYTF. Supplemented by reference TRBV18 and TRBJ1-2, the full variable domain reads NAGVMQNPRHLVRRRGQEARLRCSPMKGHSHVYWYRQLPEEGLKFMVYLQKENIIDESGMPKERFSAEFPKEGPSILRIQQVVRGDSAAYFCASSPGAGDHGYTFGSGTRLTVV.

This clonotype has just a few counts. V gene TRBV6-1 combines with J gene TRBJ1-4; D not resolved. The ends were cut back, 5 bases at V and 1 base at J, with 8 bases in the middle. CDR3 length equals 14 residues. CDR1 and CDR2 from the germline V gene are MNHNS and SASEGT. The DNA of the CDR3 is TGTGCCAGCAGTCAATCAGGAACTAATGAAAAACTGTTTTTT. Translation: CASSQSGTNEKLFF.

The CDR3 nucleotides read TGCGCCAGCAGTCGAAGGGGGGGACCCCAAGAGACCCAGTACTTC. Encoded protein: CASSRRGGPQETQYF. The chain links TRBV4-1 to TRBJ2-5; perhaps TRBD2 as D (7 bases). Trimming cost V 6 bases and J 1 base, with 15 bases left between them. The CDR3 contains 15 residues. Germline-derived CDR1 and CDR2 are MGHRA and YSYEKL.

About this clonotype itself: A much larger clonotype is one base distant, so this may be a read error. V gene TRBV9 combines with J gene TRBJ2-1, with TRBD1 identical over 10 bases. J lost 4 bases, V lost 5 bases, and 6 bases had no gene match. This CDR3 spans 15 amino acids. Germline V gives CDR1 SGDLS, CDR2 YYNGEE. CDR3 loop: CASSGPGQGYNEQFF. The CDR3 DNA reads as TGTGCCAGCAGTGGACCGGGACAGGGGTACAATGAGCAGTTCTTC.

This clonotype has a count of ten or more. J is TRBJ2-1 and V is TRBV2; 8 bases fit TRBD1. Looked up from germline, CDR1 is SNHLY and CDR2 is FYNNEI. This CDR3 region has 15 residues. The V segment lost 7 bases and the J segment 4 bases; nucleotides outside the gene matches: 9. The CDR3: CASNLGQGDYNEQFF. The CDR3 DNA reads TGTGCCAGCAATCTAGGACAGGGAGATTACAATGAGCAGTTCTTC.

This clonotype was detected ten times or more. The rearrangement uses TRBV5-8 and TRBJ2-2; D gene ambiguous. The CDR3 has 15 amino acids. The V gene lost 0 bases and the J gene lost 6 bases, with 12 bases spanning the gap. Germline V gene data show CDR1 as SGHTS and CDR2 as YDEGEE. The DNA for the CDR3 is TGTGCCAGCAGCTTGGCTGGGTTTCTGGCCGGGGAGCTGTTTTTT. Residues: CASSLAGFLAGELFF.

The chain carries TRBV19 and TRBJ2-1; D is unclear. V was clipped by 7 bases and J by 10 bases, with 11 bases between them. Germline CDR1 is LNHDA and CDR2 is SQIVND (reference sequence). The CDR3 contains 11 residues. CDR3 in DNA: TGTGCCAGTATCCGTGGGATAGAGCAGTTCTTC. It specifies CASIRGIEQFF.

This clonotype was seen at least ten times. The chain has TRBV18 and TRBJ2-7, with D perhaps matching TRBD1 (6 bases). Trimming removed 2 bases from V and 2 bases from J, with 13 bases in between. The CDR3 is made up of 15 amino acids. The germline gives CDR1 KGHSH, CDR2 LQKENI. This CDR3 reads CASSPAGVGTYEQYF. CDR3 sequence (DNA): TGTGCCAGCTCACCAGCAGGGGTGGGAACCTACGAGCAGTACTTC.

The sample holds many counts of this clonotype. This chain links TRBV20-1 with TRBJ1-1; the D gene is possibly TRBD1 (5 bases). The CDR3 covers 13 residues. Germline CDR1 reads DFQATT; CDR2 reads SNEGSKA (reference sequence). Trimming pared 5 bases from V and 0 bases from J, leaving 10 bases between. DNA of the CDR3: TGCAGTGCTCGACAGCCTCTGAACACTGAAGCTTTCTTT. Protein sequence: CSARQPLNTEAFF.

At least ten counts were recorded for this clonotype. The chain combines TRBV12-5 with TRBJ2-1; D is perhaps TRBD1 (6 bases). V was clipped by 6 bases and J by 5 bases, with 8 bases between them. The CDR3 runs 12 residues. Germline V gene data show CDR1 as LGHNT and CDR2 as FRNRAP. The CDR3 DNA reads TGTGCTAGTGGAGGGGGACACAATGAGCAGTTCTTC. Amino acids: CASGGGHNEQFF.

This clonotype has ten or more counts. This chain links TRBV12-5 with TRBJ2-5; 11 bases are a match to TRBD1. Germline V gene sequence: CDR1 LGHNT, CDR2 FRNRAP. V lost 1 base, J lost 4 bases, and 5 bases stayed unmatched. The CDR3 consists of 16 residues. The CDR3 DNA reads as TGTGCTAGTGGTTTGGCCGGGACAGGGGGTAGAGAGACCCAGTACTTC. Translating gives CASGLAGTGGRETQYF.

Many counts were recorded for this clonotype. The V call is TRBV30, the J call TRBJ1-1, with D unresolved. Germline CDR1 reads GTSNPN; CDR2 reads SVGIG (reference sequence). V was trimmed by 4 bases and J by 5 bases, leaving 11 bases between them. The CDR3 consists of 12 residues. The CDR3 here is CAWITRGTEAFF. As DNA, the CDR3 is TGTGCCTGGATAACCCGGGGAACTGAAGCTTTCTTT.

This chain joins TRBV3-1 and TRBJ2-3; D is uncertain. Trimming stripped 5 bases from V and 5 bases from J, with 8 bases between. This CDR3 has 12 residues. The V gene's germline CDR1 is LGHDT and CDR2 YNNKEL (reference sequence). Written as DNA, the CDR3 is TGTGCCAGCAGCAAACAGAAAGATACGCAGTATTTT. This translates into CASSKQKDTQYF.

Ten or more counts support this clonotype. The genes are TRBV13 and TRBJ2-7; possibly TRBD1 or TRBD2 for D (6 bases each). Germline CDR1 reads PRHDT; CDR2 reads FYEKMQ (reference sequence). The CDR3 is made up of 16 amino acids. V lost 1 base, J lost 2 bases, and 15 bases lay in between. The CDR3 DNA is TGTGCCAGCAGCTTAGAGGGGGGCGCGAGTACCTACGAGCAGTACTTC. This encodes CASSLEGGASTYEQYF.

This clonotype was observed many times. V is TRBV27 and J is TRBJ1-6; D remains unclear. Germline V gene data show CDR1 as MNHEY and CDR2 as SMNVEV (reference sequence). Trimming shortened V by 6 bases and J by 8 bases, and 23 bases separated the two germline ends. The CDR3 runs 17 residues. This chain's CDR3 is CASSFRGVKGSDSPLHF. The CDR3 DNA follows: TGTGCCAGCAGCTTTAGAGGTGTTAAGGGTTCGGATTCACCCCTCCACTTT.

The CDR3 DNA reads as TGTGCCAGCAGTTCCCTCGGTCCCTACGAGCAGTACTTC. This translates into CASSSLGPYEQYF. V gene TRBV27 combines with J gene TRBJ2-7; no reliable D call. V shed 4 bases and J shed 2 bases, with 9 bases lying between them. This CDR3 has 13 residues. Germline CDR1 MNHEY, CDR2 SMNVEV (reference sequence).

This clonotype was counted many times. CDR3 nucleotide sequence: TGTGCCAGCACGAAAGACAGGGGCCATGAGCAGTACTTC. Encoded protein: CASTKDRGHEQYF. This rearrangement joins TRBV25-1 to TRBJ2-7; 8 bases are a match to TRBD1. The germline CDR1 and CDR2 sequences are MGHDK and SYGVNS. CDR3 length: 13 residues. The V segment lost 7 bases and the J segment 7 bases; nucleotides outside the gene matches: 9.

This clonotype appeared many times. J is TRBJ1-6 and V is TRBV27, with a tentative D call TRBD1 (5 bases). Germline CDR1 reads MNHEY; CDR2 reads SMNVEV (reference sequence). Trimming removed 7 bases at V and 3 bases at J, with 10 bases between. The CDR3 loop spans 14 amino acids. The CDR3 loop is CASMYQGYNSPLHF. For the CDR3, the DNA is TGTGCCAGCATGTACCAGGGCTATAATTCACCCCTCCACTTT.

This clonotype was recorded at least ten times. This chain joins TRBV3-1 and TRBJ1-1, with 8 positions matching TRBD1. V shed 3 bases and J 1 base; nucleotides not matched to a gene: 4. The CDR3 loop spans 15 amino acids. Germline V CDR1 and CDR2: LGHDT, YNNKEL (reference sequence). The CDR3, as DNA: TGTGCCAGCAGCCAGGGGACAGGCGGGAACACTGAAGCTTTCTTT. Translating it yields CASSQGTGGNTEAFF. Variable domain in full (rest from reference TRBV3-1 and TRBJ1-1): DTAVSQTPKYLVTQMGNDKSIKCEQNLGHDTMYWYKQDSKKFLKIMFSYNNKELIINETVPNRFSPKSPDKAHLNLHINSLELGDSAVYFCASSQGTGGNTEAFFGQGTRLTVV.